This T cell receptor (beta chain) was identified in a study of radiation and T cells in renal cell carcinoma. Assay: immunoSEQ multiplex PCR; the TCRdb copy retains only in-frame clones and omits some. Of around 170,000 clones in the sample, approximately 90% were seen once. Overall study results and limits: Top tumor clonotypes rose in blood 2 weeks post-radiation, then contracted.

With regard to this clone: Antigen unknown.

Time point described: blood 4 weeks post-SBRT, at nephrectomy. Described treatment: 15 Gy SBRT to primary tumor, nephrectomy 4 weeks later. Radiation-treated patients gave blood at baseline, week 2 and week 4. The patient's renal cell carcinoma had clear cell pathology. V was trimmed by 6 bases and J by 7 bases, leaving 16 bases between them. The CDR3 is 15 amino acids. Germline CDR1 is MGHDK and CDR2 is SYGVNS. The genes are TRBV25-1 and TRBJ1-6; the D gene is possibly TRBD1 (6 bases). The receptor's source is a woman aged 45-60 years with renal cell carcinoma. Sequenced here: blood, sampled from a patient whose treatment included radiotherapy and nephrectomy. This CDR3 reads CASSLGGYRNSPLHF. CDR3 in DNA: TGTGCCAGCAGCCTAGGGGGGTACCGAAATTCACCCCTCCACTTT.